The entry that follows covers one T cell receptor beta chain sequence. Its antigen is unknown. Per-base quality was not reported, and no clone a single base away is much larger than it. This specimen belongs to a study of blood T cell repertoires in COVID-19 (TCRdb year 2020). Describing the broader study: Collaborator samples came from the United States, Italy and Spain and covered acute and convalescent phases of COVID-19. The material from the prospective study consisted of cDNA or gDNA derived from T cells, B-cell-depleted T cells, or PBMCs. The samples were drawn from two sources: the first 160 participants of the ongoing ImmuneRACE study, and about 1,300 subjects contributed by 6 global collaborators. Deeply sampled blood TCRbeta repertoires from subjects exposed to, actively infected with, or recovered from COVID-19 were included in the dataset. Nearly every sample came with metadata listing a de-identified subject ID, COVID-19 status, age in years and sex. HLA class I and class II types, where available, came from metadata supplied by the sample provider rather than from assay-based typing. The repertoires were made available in a free public database intended to serve as a resource for research on the immune response to SARS-CoV-2.

The immunoSEQ Assay, a bias-controlled multiplex PCR, was used to amplify TCRbeta CDR3 regions from genomic DNA. The source study handled its data this way. Nucleated cell counts per sample were estimated from amplification of reference gene primers within the assay. To quantify the absolute abundance of each unique TCRbeta CDR3 rearrangement, sequence reads were collapsed and filtered. For each sample, productive Simpson clonality was calculated as the square root of Simpson's diversity index over productive rearrangements. The table was pulled from immuneACCESS by TCRdb, which kept in-frame rearrangements only. Such tables lose some clones; where checked, under half of the loss comes from unresolved V genes, and the rest has no known cause. D and trimming were read from the DNA, whereas the V and J calls and clone size are those reported in that table. Recorded for this sample are roughly 150,000 clones; approximately 90% of them occurred a single time. The biggest ten clones account for about 5.3% of the sample.

The study at large found these results: The amount of clinical and demographic metadata varied by source and participant and was provided uncurated.

One collaborating source in Seattle enrolled patients during active infection and followed them longitudinally through the course of disease. The collaborating institutions used their own protocols to collect whole blood in K2EDTA tubes. Collaborator samples were shipped for TCRbeta analysis as frozen whole blood, isolated PBMCs, or DNA extracted from either sample type. The germline V gene gives CDR1 as SGDLS and CDR2 as YYNGEE. Trimming at the junction amounts to 2 bases on V and 7 bases on J, and the germline ends lie 15 bases apart. The CDR3 measures 15 amino acids from cysteine to phenylalanine. This entry keeps only the CDR3 DNA: 45 bases, framed from base 1.

The chain couples TRBV9 to TRBJ2-2; no D gene is confidently identified. Sequencing was performed on peripheral blood. The TCR comes from a man younger than 30 with COVID-19, enrolled during active disease. The nucleotide sequence is TGTGCCAGCAGCGTGGCTCAAGACTCATTCGGGGAGCTGTTTTTT. This is translated as CASSVAQDSFGELFF.